Included here is one T cell receptor (beta chain) sequence, with context. Other DNA sequences within the sample encode an identical CDR3. CDR1 SGHAT and CDR2 FQNNGV come from the germline V gene. The CDR3 contains 11 residues. Trimming stripped 4 bases from V and 2 bases from J, with 2 bases between. This sample is drawn from a study of control samples from healthy donors and cancer patients. Data came from immunoSEQ multiplex PCR; TCRdb stores just in-frame clones and leaves some out. Of fewer than 150,000 clones listed, around nine tenths are singletons. The source material was blood. This TCR came from a young man in good health. The chain is built from TRBV11-2 and TRBJ2-5; unclear D gene. CDR3 DNA: TGTGCCAGCAGCTCACAAGAGACCCAGTACTTC. This codes for CASSSQETQYF.